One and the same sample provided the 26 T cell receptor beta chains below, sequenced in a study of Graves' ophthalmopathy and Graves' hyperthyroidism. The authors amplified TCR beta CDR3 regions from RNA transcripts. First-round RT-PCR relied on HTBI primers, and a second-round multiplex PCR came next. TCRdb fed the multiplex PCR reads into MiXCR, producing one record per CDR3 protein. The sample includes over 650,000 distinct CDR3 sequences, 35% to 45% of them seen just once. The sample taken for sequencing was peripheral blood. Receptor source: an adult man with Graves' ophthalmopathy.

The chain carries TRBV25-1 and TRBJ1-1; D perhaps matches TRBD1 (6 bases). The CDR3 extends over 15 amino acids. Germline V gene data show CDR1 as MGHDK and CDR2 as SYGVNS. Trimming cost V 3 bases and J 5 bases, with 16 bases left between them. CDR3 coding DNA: TGTGCCAGCAGTGAGTCCAGGGGACGGGTTACTGAAGCTTTCTTT. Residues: CASSESRGRVTEAFF.

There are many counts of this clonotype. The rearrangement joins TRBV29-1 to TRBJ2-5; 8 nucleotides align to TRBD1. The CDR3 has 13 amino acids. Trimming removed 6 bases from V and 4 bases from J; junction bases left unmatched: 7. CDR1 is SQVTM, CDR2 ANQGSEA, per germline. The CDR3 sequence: CSVLGQGGETQYF. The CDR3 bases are TGCAGCGTGCTCGGACAGGGAGGAGAGACCCAGTACTTC.

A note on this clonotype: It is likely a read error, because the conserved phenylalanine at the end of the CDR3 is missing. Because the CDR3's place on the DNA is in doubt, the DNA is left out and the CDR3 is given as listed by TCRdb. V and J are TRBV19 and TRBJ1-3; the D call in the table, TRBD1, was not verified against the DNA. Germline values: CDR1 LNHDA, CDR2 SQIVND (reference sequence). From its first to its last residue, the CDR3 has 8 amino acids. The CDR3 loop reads CASSSQGS.

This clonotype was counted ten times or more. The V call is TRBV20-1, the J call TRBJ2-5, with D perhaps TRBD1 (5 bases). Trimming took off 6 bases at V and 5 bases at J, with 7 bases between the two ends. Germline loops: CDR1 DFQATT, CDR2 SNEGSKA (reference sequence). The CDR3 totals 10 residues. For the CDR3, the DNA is TGCAGTGCAAAGGGGGAGACCCAGTACTTC. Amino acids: CSAKGETQYF.

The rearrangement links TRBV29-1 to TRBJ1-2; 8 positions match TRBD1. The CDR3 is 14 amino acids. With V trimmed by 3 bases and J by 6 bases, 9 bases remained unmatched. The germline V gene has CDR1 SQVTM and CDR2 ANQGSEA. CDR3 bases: TGCAGCGTTGAGCCCAGGGGGCCATTGGATGGCTACACCTTC. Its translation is CSVEPRGPLDGYTF.

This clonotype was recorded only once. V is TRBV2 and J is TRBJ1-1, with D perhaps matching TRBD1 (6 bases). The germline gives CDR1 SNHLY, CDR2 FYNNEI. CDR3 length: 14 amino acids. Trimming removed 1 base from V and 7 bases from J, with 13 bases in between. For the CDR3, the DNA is TGTGCCAGCAGTGAAGTGAGGGGGTATAATGAAGCTTTCTTT. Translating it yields CASSEVRGYNEAFF. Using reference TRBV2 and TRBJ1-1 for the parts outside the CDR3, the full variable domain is EPEVTQTPSHQVTQMGQEVILRCVPISNHLYFYWYRQILGQKVEFLVSFYNNEISEKSEIFDDQFSVERPDGSNFTLKIRSTKLEDSAMYFCASSEVRGYNEAFFGQGTRLTVV.

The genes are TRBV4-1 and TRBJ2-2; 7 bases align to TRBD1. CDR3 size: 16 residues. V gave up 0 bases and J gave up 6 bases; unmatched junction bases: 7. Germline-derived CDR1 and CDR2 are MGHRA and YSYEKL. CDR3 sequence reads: CASSQDSGQPAGELFF. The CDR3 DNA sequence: TGCGCCAGCAGCCAAGATTCGGGACAGCCCGCCGGGGAGCTGTTTTTT.

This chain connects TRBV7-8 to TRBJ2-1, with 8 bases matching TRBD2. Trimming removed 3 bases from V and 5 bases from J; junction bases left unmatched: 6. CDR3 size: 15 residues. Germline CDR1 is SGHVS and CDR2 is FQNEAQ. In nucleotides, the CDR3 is TGTGCCAGCAGCTTTGGACTAGCCCTAAACAATGAGCAGTTCTTC. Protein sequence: CASSFGLALNNEQFF.

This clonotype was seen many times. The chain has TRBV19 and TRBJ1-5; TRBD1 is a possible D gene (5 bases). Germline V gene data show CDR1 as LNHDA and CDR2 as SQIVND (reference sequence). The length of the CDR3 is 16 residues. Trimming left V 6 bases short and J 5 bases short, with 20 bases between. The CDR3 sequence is CASSRGGGPRDQPQHF. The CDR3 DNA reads TGTGCCAGTAGCCGGGGGGGAGGGCCTAGAGATCAGCCCCAGCATTTT.

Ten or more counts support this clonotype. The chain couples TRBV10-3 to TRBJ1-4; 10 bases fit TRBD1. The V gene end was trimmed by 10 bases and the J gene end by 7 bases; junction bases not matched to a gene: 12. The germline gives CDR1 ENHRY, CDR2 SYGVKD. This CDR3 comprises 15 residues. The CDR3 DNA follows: TGTGCCACGCGAGGGGGACAGGGGTTTAGTGAAAAACTGTTTTTT. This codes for CATRGGQGFSEKLFF.

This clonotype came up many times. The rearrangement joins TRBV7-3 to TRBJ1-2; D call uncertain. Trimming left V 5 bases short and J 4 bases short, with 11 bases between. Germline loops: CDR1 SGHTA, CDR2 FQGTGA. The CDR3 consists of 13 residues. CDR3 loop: CASSPGPSYGYTF. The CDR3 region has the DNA TGTGCCAGCAGCCCCGGACCGAGCTATGGCTACACCTTC.

The CDR3 DNA reads as TGTGCCAGCCAAACCGGGACTCAACACACCGGGGAGCTGTTTTTT. Residues: CASQTGTQHTGELFF. This chain connects TRBV9 to TRBJ2-2, with TRBD2 as a possible D gene (6 bases). V shed 7 bases and J shed 3 bases, with 16 bases lying between them. Germline V lookup: CDR1 SGDLS, CDR2 YYNGEE. The CDR3 is made up of 15 amino acids.

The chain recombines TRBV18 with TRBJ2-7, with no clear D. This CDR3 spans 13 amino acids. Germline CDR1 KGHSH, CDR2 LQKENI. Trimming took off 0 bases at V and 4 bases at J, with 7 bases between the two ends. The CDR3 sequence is CASSPPVLYEQYF. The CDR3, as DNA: TGTGCCAGCTCACCACCGGTTCTGTACGAGCAGTACTTC. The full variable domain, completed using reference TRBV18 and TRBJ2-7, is NAGVMQNPRHLVRRRGQEARLRCSPMKGHSHVYWYRQLPEEGLKFMVYLQKENIIDESGMPKERFSAEFPKEGPSILRIQQVVRGDSAAYFCASSPPVLYEQYFGPGTRLTVT.

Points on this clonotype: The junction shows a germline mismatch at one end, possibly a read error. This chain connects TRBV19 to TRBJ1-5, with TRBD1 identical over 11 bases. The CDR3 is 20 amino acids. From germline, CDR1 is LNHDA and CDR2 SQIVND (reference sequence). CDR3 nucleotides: TGTGCCAGTAGTCATGCTCCACGGGACAGGGGGGAGTTCGGCAATCAGTCCCAGCATTTT. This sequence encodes CASSHAPRDRGEFGNQSQHF.

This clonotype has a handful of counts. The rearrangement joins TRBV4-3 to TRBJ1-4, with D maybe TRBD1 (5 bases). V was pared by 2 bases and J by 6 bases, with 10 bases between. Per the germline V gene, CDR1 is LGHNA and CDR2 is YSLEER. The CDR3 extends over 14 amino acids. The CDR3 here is CASSQTRGDEKLFF. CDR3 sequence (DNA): TGCGCCAGCAGCCAAACCCGGGGGGATGAAAAACTGTTTTTT.

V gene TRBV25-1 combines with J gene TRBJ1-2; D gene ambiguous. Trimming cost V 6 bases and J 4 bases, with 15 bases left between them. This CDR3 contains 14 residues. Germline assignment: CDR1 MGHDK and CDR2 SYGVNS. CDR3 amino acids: CASSATGPSYGYTF. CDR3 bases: TGTGCCAGCAGCGCGACCGGACCGTCCTATGGCTACACCTTC.

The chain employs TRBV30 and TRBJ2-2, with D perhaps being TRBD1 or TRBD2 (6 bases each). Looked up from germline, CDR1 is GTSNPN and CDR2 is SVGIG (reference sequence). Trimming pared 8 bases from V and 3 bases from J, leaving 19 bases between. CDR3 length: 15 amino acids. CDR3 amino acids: CARGPGDTYTGELFF. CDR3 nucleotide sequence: TGTGCCCGGGGGCCGGGGGACACTTACACCGGGGAGCTGTTTTTT.

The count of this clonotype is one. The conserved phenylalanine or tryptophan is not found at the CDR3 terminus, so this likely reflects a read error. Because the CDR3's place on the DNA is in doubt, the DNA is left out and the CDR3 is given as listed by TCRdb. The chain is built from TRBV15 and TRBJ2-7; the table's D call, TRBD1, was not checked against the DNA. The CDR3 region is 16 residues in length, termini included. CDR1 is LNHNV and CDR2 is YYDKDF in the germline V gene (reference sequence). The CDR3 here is CATSSFRDSGVLRAVR.

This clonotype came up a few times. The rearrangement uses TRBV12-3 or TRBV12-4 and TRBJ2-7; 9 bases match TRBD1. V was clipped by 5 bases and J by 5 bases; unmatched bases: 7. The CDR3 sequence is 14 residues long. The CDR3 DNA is TGTGCCAGCAGTCCAGACAGGGGGTCCCACGAGCAGTACTTC. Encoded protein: CASSPDRGSHEQYF.

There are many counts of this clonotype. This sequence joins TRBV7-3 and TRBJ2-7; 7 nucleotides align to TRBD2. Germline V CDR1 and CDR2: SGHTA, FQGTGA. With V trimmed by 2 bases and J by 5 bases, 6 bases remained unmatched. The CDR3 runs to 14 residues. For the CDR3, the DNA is TGTGCCAGCAGCTTATGGACTAGGAGTAACGAGCAGTACTTC. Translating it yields CASSLWTRSNEQYF.

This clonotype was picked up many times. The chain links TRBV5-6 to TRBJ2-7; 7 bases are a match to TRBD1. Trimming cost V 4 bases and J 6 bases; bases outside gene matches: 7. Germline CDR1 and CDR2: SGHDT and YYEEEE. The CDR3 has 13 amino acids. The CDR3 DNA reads TGTGCCAGCAGCCTGACAGGGTTCGCCGAGCAGTACTTC. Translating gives CASSLTGFAEQYF.

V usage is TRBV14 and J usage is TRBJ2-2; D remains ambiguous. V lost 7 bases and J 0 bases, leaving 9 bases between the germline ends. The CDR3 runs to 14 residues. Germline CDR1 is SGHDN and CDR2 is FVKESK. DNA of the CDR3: TGTGCCAGCACTCTTGGGGCGAACACCGGGGAGCTGTTTTTT. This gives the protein CASTLGANTGELFF.

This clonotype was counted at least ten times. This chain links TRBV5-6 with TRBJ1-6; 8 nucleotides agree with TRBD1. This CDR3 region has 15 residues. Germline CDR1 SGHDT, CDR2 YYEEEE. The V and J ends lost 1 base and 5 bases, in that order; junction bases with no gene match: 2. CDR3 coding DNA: TGTGCCAGCAGCTTGCTACAGGGGGATAATTCACCCCTCCACTTT. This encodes CASSLLQGDNSPLHF.

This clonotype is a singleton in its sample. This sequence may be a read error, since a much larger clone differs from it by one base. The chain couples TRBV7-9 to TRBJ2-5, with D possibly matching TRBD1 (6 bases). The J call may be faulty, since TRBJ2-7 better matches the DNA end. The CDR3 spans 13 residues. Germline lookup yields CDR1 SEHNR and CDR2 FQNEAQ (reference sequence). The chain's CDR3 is CAGSLGAVNEQYF. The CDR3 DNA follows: TGTGCCGGCAGCTTGGGGGCGGTGAACGAGCAGTACTTC.

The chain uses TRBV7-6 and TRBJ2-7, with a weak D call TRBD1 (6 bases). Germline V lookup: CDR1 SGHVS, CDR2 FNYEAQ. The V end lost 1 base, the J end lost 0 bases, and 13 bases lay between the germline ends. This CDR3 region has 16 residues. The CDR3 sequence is CASSLEWRGGSYEQYF. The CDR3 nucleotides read TGTGCCAGCAGCTTAGAATGGAGAGGGGGCTCCTACGAGCAGTACTTC. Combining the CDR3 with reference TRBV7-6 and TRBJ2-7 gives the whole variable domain GAGVSQSPRYKVTKRGQDVALRCDPISGHVSLYWYRQALGQGPEFLTYFNYEAQQDKSGLPNDRFSAERPEGSISTLTIQRTEQRDSAMYRCASSLEWRGGSYEQYFGPGTRLTVT.

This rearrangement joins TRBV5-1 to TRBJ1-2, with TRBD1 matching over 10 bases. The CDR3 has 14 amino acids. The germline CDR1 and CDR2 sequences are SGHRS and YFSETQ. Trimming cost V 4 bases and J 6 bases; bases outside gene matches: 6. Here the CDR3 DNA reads TGCGCCAGCAGCAGACAGGGGGCCCCCGATGGCTACACCTTC. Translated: CASSRQGAPDGYTF.